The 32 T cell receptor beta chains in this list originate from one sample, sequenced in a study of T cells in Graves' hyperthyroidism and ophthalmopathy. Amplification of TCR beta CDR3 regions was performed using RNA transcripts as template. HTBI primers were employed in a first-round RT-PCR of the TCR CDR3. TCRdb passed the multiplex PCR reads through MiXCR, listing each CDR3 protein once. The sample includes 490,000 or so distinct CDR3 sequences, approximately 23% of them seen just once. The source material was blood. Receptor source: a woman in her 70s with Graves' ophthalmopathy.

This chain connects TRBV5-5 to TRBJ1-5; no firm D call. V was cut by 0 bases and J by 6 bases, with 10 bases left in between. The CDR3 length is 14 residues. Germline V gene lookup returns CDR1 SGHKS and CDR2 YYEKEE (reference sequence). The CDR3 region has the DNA TGTGCCAGCAGCTTGGTCCAGGCCGGTCAGCCCCAGCATTTT. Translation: CASSLVQAGQPQHF.

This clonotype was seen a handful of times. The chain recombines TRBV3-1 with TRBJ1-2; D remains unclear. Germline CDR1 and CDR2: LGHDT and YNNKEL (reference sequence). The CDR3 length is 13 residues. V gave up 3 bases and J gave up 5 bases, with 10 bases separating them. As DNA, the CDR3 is TGTGCCAGCAGCCACGGAGAGGGTTATGGCTACACCTTC. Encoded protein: CASSHGEGYGYTF.

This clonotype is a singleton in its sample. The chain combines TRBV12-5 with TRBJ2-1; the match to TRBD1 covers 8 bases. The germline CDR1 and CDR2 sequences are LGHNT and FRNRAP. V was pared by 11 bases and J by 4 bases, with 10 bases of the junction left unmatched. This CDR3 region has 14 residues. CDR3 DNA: TGTGCTTTGACCGGGACAGGACAATACAATGAGCAGTTCTTC. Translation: CALTGTGQYNEQFF.

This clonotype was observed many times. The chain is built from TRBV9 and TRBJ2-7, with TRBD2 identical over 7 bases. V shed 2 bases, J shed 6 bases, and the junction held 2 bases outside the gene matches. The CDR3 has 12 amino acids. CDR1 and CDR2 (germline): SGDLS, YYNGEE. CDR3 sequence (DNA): TGTGCCAGCAGCGTCTGGGAGGGCGAGCAGTACTTC. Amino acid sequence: CASSVWEGEQYF.

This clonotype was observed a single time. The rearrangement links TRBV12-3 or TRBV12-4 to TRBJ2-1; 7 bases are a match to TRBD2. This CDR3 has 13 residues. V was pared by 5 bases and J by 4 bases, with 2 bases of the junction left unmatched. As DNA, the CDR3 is TGTGCCAGCAGTAGCGGGAAGTACAATGAGCAGTTCTTC. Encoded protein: CASSSGKYNEQFF.

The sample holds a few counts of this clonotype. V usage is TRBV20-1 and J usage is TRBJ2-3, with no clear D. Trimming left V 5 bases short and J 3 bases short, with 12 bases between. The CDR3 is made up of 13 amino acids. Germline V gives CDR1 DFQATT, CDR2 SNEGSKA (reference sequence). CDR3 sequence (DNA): TGCAGTGCTCCCCAAGGACGTACAGATACGCAGTATTTT. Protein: CSAPQGRTDTQYF.

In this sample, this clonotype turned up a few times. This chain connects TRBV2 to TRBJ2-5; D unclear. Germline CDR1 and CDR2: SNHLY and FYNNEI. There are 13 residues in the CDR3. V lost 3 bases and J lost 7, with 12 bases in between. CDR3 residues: CASSDHVKGTQYF. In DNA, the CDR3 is TGTGCCAGCAGTGACCATGTTAAGGGGACCCAGTACTTC. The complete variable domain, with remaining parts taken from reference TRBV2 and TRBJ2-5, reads EPEVTQTPSHQVTQMGQEVILRCVPISNHLYFYWYRQILGQKVEFLVSFYNNEISEKSEIFDDQFSVERPDGSNFTLKIRSTKLEDSAMYFCASSDHVKGTQYFGPGTRLLVL.

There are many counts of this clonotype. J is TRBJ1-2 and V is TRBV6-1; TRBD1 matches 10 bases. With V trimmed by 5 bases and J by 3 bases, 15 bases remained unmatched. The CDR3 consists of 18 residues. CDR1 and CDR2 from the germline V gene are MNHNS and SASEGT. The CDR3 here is CASSRAGTGAAGDYGYTF. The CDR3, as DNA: TGTGCCAGCAGTCGCGCCGGGACAGGGGCCGCGGGGGACTATGGCTACACCTTC.

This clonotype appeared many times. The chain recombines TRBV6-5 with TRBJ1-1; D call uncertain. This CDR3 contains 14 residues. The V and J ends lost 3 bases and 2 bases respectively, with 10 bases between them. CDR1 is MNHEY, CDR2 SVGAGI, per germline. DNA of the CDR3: TGTGCCAGCAGTTATGCCGACCCCAACACTGAAGCTTTCTTT. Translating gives CASSYADPNTEAFF.

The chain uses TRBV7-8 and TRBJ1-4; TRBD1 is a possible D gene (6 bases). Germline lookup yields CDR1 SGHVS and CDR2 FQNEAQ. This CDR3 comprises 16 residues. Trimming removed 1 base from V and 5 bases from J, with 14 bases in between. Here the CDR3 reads CASSLEGGGRNEKLFF. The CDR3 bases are TGTGCCAGCAGCTTAGAGGGCGGGGGCAGAAATGAAAAACTGTTTTTT.

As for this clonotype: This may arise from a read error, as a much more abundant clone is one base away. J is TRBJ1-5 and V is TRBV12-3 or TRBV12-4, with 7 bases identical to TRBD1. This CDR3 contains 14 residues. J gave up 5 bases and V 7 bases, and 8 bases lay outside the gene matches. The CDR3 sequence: CASTNDRADQPQHF. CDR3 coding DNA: TGTGCCAGCACCAACGACAGGGCTGATCAGCCCCAGCATTTT.

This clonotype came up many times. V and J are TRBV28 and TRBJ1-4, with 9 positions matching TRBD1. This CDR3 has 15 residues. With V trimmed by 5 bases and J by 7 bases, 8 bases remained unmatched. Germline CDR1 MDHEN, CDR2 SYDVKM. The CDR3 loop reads CASSNYDRGIEKLFF. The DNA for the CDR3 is TGTGCCAGCAGTAACTACGACAGGGGGATTGAAAAACTGTTTTTT.

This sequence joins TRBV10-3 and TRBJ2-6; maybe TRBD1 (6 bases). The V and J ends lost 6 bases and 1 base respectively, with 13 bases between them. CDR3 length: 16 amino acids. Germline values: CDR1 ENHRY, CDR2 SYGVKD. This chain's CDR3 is CAIRDGGLSGANVLTF. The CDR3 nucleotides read TGTGCCATCAGGGATGGGGGCTTATCTGGGGCCAACGTCCTGACTTTC.

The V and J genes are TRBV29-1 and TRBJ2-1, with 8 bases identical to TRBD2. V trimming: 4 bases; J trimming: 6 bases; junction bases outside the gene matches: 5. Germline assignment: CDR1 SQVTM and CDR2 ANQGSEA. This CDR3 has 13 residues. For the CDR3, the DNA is TGCAGCGTTGCGGGGACTAGAGGCAATGAGCAGTTCTTC. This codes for CSVAGTRGNEQFF.

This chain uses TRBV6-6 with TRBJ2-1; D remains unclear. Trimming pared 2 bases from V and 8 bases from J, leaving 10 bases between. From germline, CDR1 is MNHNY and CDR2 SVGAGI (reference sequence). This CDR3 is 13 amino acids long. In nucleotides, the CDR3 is TGTGCCAGCAGTTACCAAAACCCCTATGAGCAGTTCTTC. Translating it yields CASSYQNPYEQFF.

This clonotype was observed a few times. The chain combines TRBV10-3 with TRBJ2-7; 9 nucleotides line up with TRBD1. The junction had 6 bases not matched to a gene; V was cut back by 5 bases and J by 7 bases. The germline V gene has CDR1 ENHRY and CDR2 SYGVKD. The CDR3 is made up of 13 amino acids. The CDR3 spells CAISNTGGGEQYF. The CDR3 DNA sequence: TGTGCCATCAGTAACACAGGGGGCGGAGAGCAGTACTTC.

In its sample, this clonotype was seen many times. The CDR3 DNA is TGCAGCGTTGTTACGCTAGCGGGAGCTCCAGATACGCAGTATTTT. It is translated as CSVVTLAGAPDTQYF. This chain uses TRBV29-1 with TRBJ2-3, with 10 bases lining up with TRBD2. This CDR3 is built from 15 residues. V was pared by 4 bases and J by 4 bases, with 8 bases of the junction left unmatched. Germline V gene sequence: CDR1 SQVTM, CDR2 ANQGSEA.

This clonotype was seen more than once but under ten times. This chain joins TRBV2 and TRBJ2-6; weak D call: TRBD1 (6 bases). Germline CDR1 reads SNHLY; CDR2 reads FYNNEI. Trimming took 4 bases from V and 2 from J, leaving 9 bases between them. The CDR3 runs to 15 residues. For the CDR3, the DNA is TGTGCCAGCAGTGTCGGGACAACTGGGGCCAACGTCCTGACTTTC. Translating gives CASSVGTTGANVLTF. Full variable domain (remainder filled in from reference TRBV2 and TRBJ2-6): EPEVTQTPSHQVTQMGQEVILRCVPISNHLYFYWYRQILGQKVEFLVSFYNNEISEKSEIFDDQFSVERPDGSNFTLKIRSTKLEDSAMYFCASSVGTTGANVLTFGAGSRLTVL.

CDR3 DNA sequence: TGCGCCAGCAGCCCCTCCTCCGTGGGAGACTATGGCTACACCTTC. Protein product: CASSPSSVGDYGYTF. The chain uses TRBV4-3 and TRBJ1-2, with D unclear. V shed 4 bases and J shed 3 bases, with 15 bases lying between them. CDR3 length: 15 amino acids. CDR1 is LGHNA, CDR2 YSLEER, per germline.

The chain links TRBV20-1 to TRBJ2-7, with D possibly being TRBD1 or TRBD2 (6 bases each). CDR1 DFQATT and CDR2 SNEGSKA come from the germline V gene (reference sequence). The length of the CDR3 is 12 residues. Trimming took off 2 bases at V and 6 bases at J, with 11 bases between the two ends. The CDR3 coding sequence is TGCAGTGCTAGACGGGGGCAGGCCGAGCAGTACTTC. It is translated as CSARRGQAEQYF.

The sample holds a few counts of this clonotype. As DNA, the CDR3 is TGTGCCAGCACCCGGGGTGGGGTCAATGAGCAGTTCTTC. This encodes CASTRGGVNEQFF. The chain joins TRBV12-3 or TRBV12-4 to TRBJ2-1, with D possibly matching TRBD2 (5 bases). The CDR3 extends over 13 amino acids. Trimming removed 7 bases at V and 6 bases at J, with 13 bases between.

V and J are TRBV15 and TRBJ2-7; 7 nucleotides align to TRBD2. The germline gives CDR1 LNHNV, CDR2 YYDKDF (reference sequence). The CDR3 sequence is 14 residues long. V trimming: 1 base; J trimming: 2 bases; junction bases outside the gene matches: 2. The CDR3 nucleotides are TGTGCCACCAGCAGAGGTCGGGGGGCCTACGAGCAGTACTTC. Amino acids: CATSRGRGAYEQYF.

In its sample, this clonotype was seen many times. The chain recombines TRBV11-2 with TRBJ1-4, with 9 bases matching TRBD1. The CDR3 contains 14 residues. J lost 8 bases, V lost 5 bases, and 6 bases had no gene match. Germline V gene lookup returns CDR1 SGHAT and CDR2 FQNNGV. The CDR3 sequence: CASSPGQGYEKLFF. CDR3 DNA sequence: TGTGCCAGCAGCCCGGGACAGGGATACGAAAAACTGTTTTTT.

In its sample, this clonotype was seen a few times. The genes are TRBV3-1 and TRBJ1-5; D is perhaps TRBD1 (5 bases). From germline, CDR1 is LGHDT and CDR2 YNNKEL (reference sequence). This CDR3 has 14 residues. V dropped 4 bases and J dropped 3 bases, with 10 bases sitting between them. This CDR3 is CASSLGTINQPQHF. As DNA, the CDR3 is TGTGCCAGCAGCCTCGGGACTATCAATCAGCCCCAGCATTTT.

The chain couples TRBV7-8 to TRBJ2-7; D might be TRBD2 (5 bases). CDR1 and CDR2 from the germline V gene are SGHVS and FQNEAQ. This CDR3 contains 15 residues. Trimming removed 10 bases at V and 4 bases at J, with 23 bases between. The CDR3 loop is CAISESVEARYEQYF. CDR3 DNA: TGTGCCATCAGTGAGTCGGTGGAGGCTCGGTACGAGCAGTACTTC.

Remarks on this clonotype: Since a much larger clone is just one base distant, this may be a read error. CDR3 protein: CASSWSGDGANILTF. The CDR3 nucleotides are TGCGCCAGCAGCTGGTCAGGGGATGGGGCCAACATCCTGACTTTC. The J gene is TRBJ2-6, the V gene TRBV5-1; a weak D match, TRBD1 (6 bases). This CDR3 has 15 residues. Germline assignment: CDR1 SGHRS and CDR2 YFSETQ.

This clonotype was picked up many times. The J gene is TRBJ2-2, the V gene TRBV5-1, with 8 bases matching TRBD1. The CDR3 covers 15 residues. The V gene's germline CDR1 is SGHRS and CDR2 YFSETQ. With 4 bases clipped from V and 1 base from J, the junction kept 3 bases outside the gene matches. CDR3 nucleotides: TGCGCCAGCAGCAAAGACAGGGGGAACACCGGGGAGCTGTTTTTT. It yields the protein CASSKDRGNTGELFF. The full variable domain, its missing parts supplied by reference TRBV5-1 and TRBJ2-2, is KAGVTQTPRYLIKTRGQQVTLSCSPISGHRSVSWYQQTPGQGLQFLFEYFSETQRNKGNFPGRFSGRQFSNSRSEMNVSTLELGDSALYLCASSKDRGNTGELFFGEGSRLTVL.

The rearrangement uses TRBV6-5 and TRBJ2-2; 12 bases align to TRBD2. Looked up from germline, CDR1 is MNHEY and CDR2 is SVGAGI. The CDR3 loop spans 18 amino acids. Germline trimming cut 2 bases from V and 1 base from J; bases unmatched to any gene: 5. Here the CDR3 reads CASSYDLAGGQNTGELFF. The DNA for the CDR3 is TGTGCCAGCAGTTACGACCTAGCGGGAGGGCAGAACACCGGGGAGCTGTTTTTT.

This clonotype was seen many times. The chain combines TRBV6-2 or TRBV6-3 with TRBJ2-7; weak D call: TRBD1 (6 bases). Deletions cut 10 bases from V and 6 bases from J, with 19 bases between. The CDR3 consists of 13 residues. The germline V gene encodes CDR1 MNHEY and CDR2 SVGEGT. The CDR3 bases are TGTGCCACCAGGACAGTGTCTACGGGCGAGCAGTACTTC. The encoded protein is CATRTVSTGEQYF.

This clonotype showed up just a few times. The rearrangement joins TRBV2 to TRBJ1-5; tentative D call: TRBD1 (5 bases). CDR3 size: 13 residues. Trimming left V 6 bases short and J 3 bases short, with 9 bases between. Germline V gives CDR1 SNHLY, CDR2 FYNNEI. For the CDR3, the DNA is TGTGCCAGCAGGGGGCCGAACAATCAGCCCCAGCATTTT. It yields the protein CASRGPNNQPQHF.

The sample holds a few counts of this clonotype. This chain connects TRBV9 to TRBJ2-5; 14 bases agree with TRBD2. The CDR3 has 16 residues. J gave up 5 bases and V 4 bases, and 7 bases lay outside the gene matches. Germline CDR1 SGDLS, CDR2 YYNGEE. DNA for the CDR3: TGTGCCAGCAGCAAGGGACTAGCGGGAGTGGGTGAGACCCAGTACTTC. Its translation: CASSKGLAGVGETQYF.

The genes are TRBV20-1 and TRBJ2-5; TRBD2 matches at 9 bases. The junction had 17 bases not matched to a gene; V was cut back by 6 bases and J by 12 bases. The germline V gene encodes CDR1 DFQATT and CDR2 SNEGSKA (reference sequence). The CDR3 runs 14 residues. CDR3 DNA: TGCAGTGCCAAAAGACCGGGACTAGCCGATCGCGAGTACTTC. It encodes CSAKRPGLADREYF.